This TCR beta chain was recorded in a study of OX40 agonist ivuxolimab in advanced cancers. Overall study: The eligibility criteria allowed prior anti-PD-1, anti-PD-L1 or anti-CTLA-4 therapy, and around 40% had some. Findings and limits, study-wide: Partial responders at 0.1-3.0 mg/kg had among the lowest clonal expansion. Blood T cells, both CD4+ and CD8+, expanded clonally by week 6 at 0.1 to 3.0 mg/kg.

Between the trimmed V and J ends, which lost 4 bases and 5 bases, there was a span of 15 bases. In germline, CDR1 is SGHNT, CDR2 YYREEE (reference sequence). The CDR3 consists of 15 residues. Libraries were prepared by immunoSEQ multiplex PCR; TCRdb keeps only in-frame clonotypes and omits some of them. The table has just under 80,000 clones, around 91% seen once. In regard to this clone: Its antigen is currently unknown.

The specimen comprised CD4+ or CD8+ T cells sorted from blood, sampled in a trial of the OX40 agonist ivuxolimab. This rearrangement joins TRBV5-4 to TRBJ2-2; possibly TRBD2 for D (6 bases). The clonotype comes from an adult with an advanced solid tumor such as melanoma, head and neck, liver or kidney cancer. In DNA form, the CDR3 reads TGTGCCAGCAGCCCGGGGGTAGCGTGGACCGGGGAGCTGTTTTTT. It translates to CASSPGVAWTGELFF.